Below, 8 T cell receptor beta chains from the same sample are listed, as sequenced in a study of cytomegalovirus exposure and HLA in healthy donors. The method was immunoSEQ multiplex PCR; TCRdb's version includes in-frame clones alone and lacks a portion of them. The sample lists 85,000 to 120,000 clones, about 87% seen once, with less than 2% in the top ten. The sample was PBMCs. The receptors come from a woman aged 18-29 years in good health and CMV-seropositive.

This chain connects TRBV29-1 to TRBJ1-1; D is unresolved. The germline CDR1 and CDR2 sequences are SQVTM and ANQGSEA. V was pared by 8 bases and J by 0 bases, with 13 bases between. This CDR3 spans 13 amino acids. In nucleotides, the CDR3 is TGCAGCTCAGAACTATCAATGAACACTGAAGCTTTCTTT. Translation gives CSSELSMNTEAFF.

V is TRBV7-9 and J is TRBJ1-3; no clear D gene. V lost 1 base and J 0 bases, leaving 13 bases between the germline ends. The V gene's germline CDR1 is SEHNR and CDR2 FQNEAQ (reference sequence). The CDR3 is 17 residues long. The CDR3 sequence: CASSLDGRPISGNTIYF. The CDR3 nucleotides are TGTGCCAGCAGCTTAGACGGCAGGCCCATCTCTGGAAACACCATATATTTT.

This sequence joins TRBV18 and TRBJ1-4, with a weak D call TRBD1 (5 bases). V lost 3 bases to trimming and J lost 6 bases, with 17 bases between them. CDR3 size: 16 residues. The germline CDR1 and CDR2 sequences are KGHSH and LQKENI. Written as DNA, the CDR3 is TGTGCCAGCTCACCCCCCGGGGGAGGCGGGGATGAAAAACTGTTTTTT. It encodes CASSPPGGGGDEKLFF.

The sample holds one count of this clone. This chain uses TRBV11-2 with TRBJ2-7; no reliable D call. The CDR3 spans 13 residues. Trimming shortened V by 1 base and J by 7 bases, and 11 bases separated the two germline ends. Germline values: CDR1 SGHAT, CDR2 FQNNGV. CDR3 DNA sequence: TGTGCCAGCAGCTTAGGAGACTTCGGTGAGCAGTACGTC. This codes for CASSLGDFGEQYV.

V usage is TRBV4-1 and J usage is TRBJ1-5; 10 bases match TRBD1. V trimming: 1 base; J trimming: 2 bases; junction bases outside the gene matches: 8. Germline CDR1 and CDR2: MGHRA and YSYEKL. The CDR3 sequence is 18 residues long. The DNA of the CDR3 is TGCGCCAGCAGCCAAGTGGCGCTGACAGGGGGCGGCAATCAGCCCCAGCATTTT. Translating it yields CASSQVALTGGGNQPQHF.

The rearrangement uses TRBV27 and TRBJ2-3; TRBD2 agrees at 12 bases. CDR3 length equals 16 residues. CDR1 and CDR2 from the germline V gene are MNHEY and SMNVEV (reference sequence). Trimming cost V 5 bases and J 0 bases; bases outside gene matches: 3. CDR3 residues: CASSTGLAGSTDTQYF. The CDR3 DNA sequence: TGTGCCAGCAGTACAGGACTAGCGGGGAGCACAGATACGCAGTATTTT.

The chain joins TRBV2 to TRBJ1-4, with D tentatively TRBD1 (6 bases). The CDR3 consists of 15 residues. Germline values: CDR1 SNHLY, CDR2 FYNNEI. V lost 1 base, J lost 7 bases, and 13 bases lay in between. The CDR3 DNA is TGTGCCAGCAGTGAAGTGGGGGCGCGAGGTGAAAAACTGTTTTTT. Translated, it gives CASSEVGARGEKLFF.

V and J are TRBV7-2 and TRBJ1-1; D is ambiguous. V was trimmed by 3 bases and J by 8 bases, leaving 7 bases between them. The CDR3 runs 11 residues. Germline CDR1 reads SGHTA; CDR2 reads FQGNSA. CDR3 in DNA: TGTGCCAGCAGCTTCCCACAGGAAGCTTTCTTT. It specifies CASSFPQEAFF.